The present T cell receptor (beta chain) was sequenced within a study of blood T cell repertoires in COVID-19. Trimming took 3 bases from V and 9 from J; bases not matched to a gene: 0. The CDR3 loop spans 11 amino acids. Assay used: immunoSEQ multiplex PCR; TCRdb lists only in-frame clones, some missing. The sample has tens of thousands of clones; 88% are singletons. The clonotype comes from a human donor in a cohort sampled during active COVID-19. The rearrangement links TRBV12-3 or TRBV12-4 to TRBJ2-7; the match to TRBD1 covers 9 bases. Sequencing was carried out using peripheral blood. CDR3 loop: CASSLGQGQYF. Written as DNA, the CDR3 is TGTGCCAGCAGTTTGGGACAGGGGCAGTACTTC.